This T cell receptor (beta chain) was profiled in a study of CD8 T cells in ankylosing spondylitis. This clonotype was observed at least ten times. The antigen remains unidentified. Study-level findings and limits: Matched ankylosing spondylitis synovial fluid reportedly showed significant enrichment of disease-linked clones. Blood of patients with ankylosing spondylitis appeared to be characterized by a TCR beta motif of several highly homologous variants. Clones linked to disease, bearing a CD8+ phenotype, were relatively rare in peripheral blood.

In making TCR beta libraries, quantitative 5'-RACE with molecular barcodes was used. TCRdb re-called the 5' RACE reads through MiXCR, storing one row per CDR3 protein. Here the sample spans 150,000 to 200,000 distinct CDR3 sequences, 13% being singletons. This CDR3 region has 21 residues. The source is a female donor with ankylosing spondylitis or in good health (not recorded which). V usage is TRBV21-1 and J usage is TRBJ1-5; TRBD1 reflects the table's D call only, with no check against the DNA. TRBV21-1 is listed as a pseudogene. The sample was blood, either unsorted or a sorted T cell fraction (not recorded which). As DNA, the CDR3 is TGTGCCAGCAGCAAAGGTTCCAGGGGGGCTATATACCCACCTCCGGGGCAGCCCCAGCATTTT. It codes for CASSKGSRGAIYPPPGQPQHF.